This paragraph reports one TCR beta chain. The CDR3 contains 16 residues. CDR1 MGHRA and CDR2 YSYEKL come from the germline V gene. The V segment lost 0 bases and the J segment 4 bases; nucleotides outside the gene matches: 6. This sample stems from a study of blood T cell repertoires in COVID-19. About the study: Two consecutive negative NP/OP PCR tests, clearance, or resolved symptoms defined Cohort 3 recovery.

Repertoires were generated with immunoSEQ multiplex PCR, while TCRdb's copy carries only in-frame clones and drops some. The data contain 200,000 to 250,000 clones, roughly 90% of them singletons. This sequence joins TRBV4-1 and TRBJ2-7, with 10 positions matching TRBD1. Sequencing used PBMCs or T cells enriched from blood (not recorded which). This sequence originates from a woman aged 50 to 60 in a cohort exposed to, infected with or recovered from COVID-19 (not recorded which). CDR3 in DNA: TGCGCCAGCAGCCAAGAACCGGGACAGGGGATTTACGAGCAGTACTTC. Its protein is CASSQEPGQGIYEQYF.